These 12 T cell receptor beta chains share one sample of origin, sequenced in a study of blood T cell repertoires in COVID-19. The assay was immunoSEQ multiplex PCR, and TCRdb's table has in-frame clones only and misses some. Of about 90,000 clones in the sample, around four fifths were seen once. The specimen was peripheral blood. Receptors originate from a man in his forties or fifties with acute or convalescent COVID-19.

The sample holds a few counts of this clone. The chain is built from TRBV5-1 and TRBJ1-1; D is perhaps TRBD1 (6 bases). Germline CDR1 and CDR2: SGHRS and YFSETQ. This CDR3 comprises 15 residues. The V end was cut by 1 base, the J end by 1 base, with 11 bases between. CDR3 loop: CASSLTGSPNTEAFF. As DNA, the CDR3 is TGCGCCAGCAGCTTGACAGGGTCCCCGAACACTGAAGCTTTCTTT.

This chain's CDR3 is CASSSNLAGYSTDTQYF. CDR3 nucleotides: TGCGCCAGCAGCTCAAATCTAGCGGGTTATAGCACAGATACGCAGTATTTT. This chain connects TRBV5-1 to TRBJ2-3; 8 positions match TRBD2. The CDR3 has 17 residues. The junction had 9 bases not matched to a gene; V was cut back by 3 bases and J by 0 bases. In germline, CDR1 is SGHRS, CDR2 YFSETQ.

The V gene is TRBV28, the J gene TRBJ2-7, with 10 bases that match TRBD2. There are 14 residues in the CDR3. The germline V gene encodes CDR1 MDHEN and CDR2 SYDVKM. V shed 4 bases, J shed 5 bases, and the junction held 5 bases outside the gene matches. In DNA form, the CDR3 reads TGTGCCAGCAGTTCCCCTAGCGGGAGCCACGAGCAGTACTTC. It translates to CASSSPSGSHEQYF.

The chain links TRBV9 to TRBJ1-3; the D gene is possibly TRBD1 (5 bases). The germline gives CDR1 SGDLS, CDR2 YYNGEE. The length of the CDR3 is 16 residues. The V end was cut by 0 bases, the J end by 0 bases, with 10 bases between. The CDR3 reads CASSVAGRGSGNTIYF. CDR3 DNA sequence: TGTGCCAGCAGCGTAGCTGGGAGGGGCTCTGGAAACACCATATATTTT.

As concerns this clone: The sample holds other DNA sequences that translate to the same CDR3. The V and J genes are TRBV28 and TRBJ2-7; D may be TRBD1 (5 bases). The ends were cut back, 2 bases at V and 3 bases at J, with 8 bases in the middle. From germline, CDR1 is MDHEN and CDR2 SYDVKM. CDR3 length equals 13 residues. The chain's CDR3 is CASSLGQGYEQYF. The CDR3 nucleotides are TGTGCCAGCAGTTTAGGTCAGGGCTACGAGCAGTACTTC.

This chain links TRBV28 with TRBJ2-7, with 14 bases identical to TRBD2. The CDR3 has 22 residues. Losses at the gene ends were 7 bases for V and 0 bases for J; bases not matched to a gene: 23. From germline, CDR1 is MDHEN and CDR2 SYDVKM. In nucleotides, the CDR3 is TGTGCCAGCATTAGTGACAGGGGGAGGACTAGCGGGAGGCCACAGGTCTCCTACGAGCAGTACTTC. Translated: CASISDRGRTSGRPQVSYEQYF. Based on the CDR3 plus reference TRBV28 and TRBJ2-7, the full variable domain is DVKVTQSSRYLVKRTGEKVFLECVQDMDHENMFWYRQDPGLGLRLIYFSYDVKMKEKGDIPEGYSVSREKKERFSLILESASTNQTSMYLCASISDRGRTSGRPQVSYEQYFGPGTRLTVT.

The chain is built from TRBV7-9 and TRBJ1-2; D is undetermined. CDR3 length: 13 amino acids. V was pared by 1 base and J by 6 bases, with 9 bases between. Germline V lookup: CDR1 SEHNR, CDR2 FQNEAQ (reference sequence). CDR3 protein: CASSLDGFHGYTF. The CDR3 DNA follows: TGTGCCAGCAGCTTAGACGGGTTTCATGGCTACACCTTC.

The chain carries TRBV5-1 and TRBJ2-5; TRBD1 matches 11 bases. The CDR3 has 15 residues. CDR1 SGHRS and CDR2 YFSETQ come from the germline V gene. The V segment lost 2 bases and the J segment 4 bases; nucleotides outside the gene matches: 4. The CDR3 sequence is CASSFGQGAGETQYF. The CDR3 DNA sequence: TGCGCCAGCAGCTTTGGACAGGGGGCTGGAGAGACCCAGTACTTC.

The chain joins TRBV6-2 or TRBV6-3 to TRBJ1-5; no definite D call. Germline assignment: CDR1 MNHEY and CDR2 SVGEGT. This CDR3 contains 14 residues. The V end lost 6 bases, the J end lost 1 base, and 10 bases lay between the germline ends. The DNA for the CDR3 is TGTGCCAGCAGCACGTTCAGAAGCAATCAGCCCCAGCATTTT. Translation gives CASSTFRSNQPQHF.

The chain is built from TRBV4-3 and TRBJ1-1; the D gene is possibly TRBD1 (6 bases). CDR1 LGHNA and CDR2 YSLEER come from the germline V gene. CDR3 length: 13 amino acids. Trimming shortened V by 0 bases and J by 6 bases, and 8 bases separated the two germline ends. In nucleotides, the CDR3 is TGCGCCAGCAGCCAAGAAGGGGGATCTGAAGCTTTCTTT. Translation gives CASSQEGGSEAFF.

This clone was recorded once. The chain combines TRBV30 with TRBJ1-3; D remains unclear. The CDR3 totals 14 residues. Germline-derived CDR1 and CDR2 are GTSNPN and SVGIG (reference sequence). Trimming took off 2 bases at V and 4 bases at J, with 12 bases between the two ends. This CDR3 is CAWSQQPIGNTIYF. The CDR3 coding sequence is TGTGCCTGGAGTCAACAGCCAATCGGAAACACCATATATTTT.

The genes are TRBV6-2 or TRBV6-3 and TRBJ2-3; perhaps TRBD2 as D (6 bases). The CDR3 is 16 amino acids. Trimming removed 0 bases at V and 6 bases at J, with 16 bases between. Germline assignment: CDR1 MNHEY and CDR2 SVGEGT. CDR3 in amino acids: CASSYSKTSGADTQYF. The CDR3, as DNA: TGTGCCAGCAGTTACTCTAAGACTAGTGGGGCGGATACGCAGTATTTT.